Following are 7 T cell receptor beta chains from one sample sequenced in a study of T cells in Graves' hyperthyroidism and ophthalmopathy. RNA transcripts gave rise to amplified TCR beta CDR3 regions. The HTBI primer set drove a first-round RT-PCR of the TCR CDR3. TCRdb re-called the multiplex PCR reads through MiXCR, storing one row per CDR3 protein. Of over 45,000 distinct CDR3 sequences in the sample, approximately 48% were seen once. Sequenced sample: blood. Receptors originate from a woman aged 45 to 65 with Graves' ophthalmopathy.

This clonotype has ten or more counts. The gene calls are TRBV7-3 and TRBJ2-2; TRBD1 agrees at 9 bases. CDR3 length: 16 amino acids. CDR1 is SGHTA and CDR2 is FQGTGA in the germline V gene. V lost 5 bases, J lost 1 base, and 5 bases stayed unmatched. The CDR3 nucleotides read TGTGCCAGCAGCCGGGACAGGGTTGGGAACACCGGGGAGCTGTTTTTT. Translation: CASSRDRVGNTGELFF.

The genes are TRBV5-6 and TRBJ2-3, with 9 bases aligning to TRBD1. The CDR3 loop spans 17 amino acids. V lost 5 bases and J lost 6; bases outside the gene matches: 16. Germline V gives CDR1 SGHDT, CDR2 YYEEEE. The CDR3 here is CASRYRTGDRGVDTQYF. The CDR3 nucleotides are TGTGCCAGCAGGTACCGGACAGGGGACCGCGGGGTGGATACGCAGTATTTT.

The rearrangement joins TRBV27 to TRBJ2-1; D is unclear. Trimming took off 3 bases at V and 6 bases at J, with 12 bases between the two ends. Germline V gene sequence: CDR1 MNHEY, CDR2 SMNVEV (reference sequence). CDR3 length: 14 residues. Here the CDR3 DNA reads TGTGCCAGCAGTTTGGAAGGGTGGGTCAATGAGCAGTTCTTC. Its translation: CASSLEGWVNEQFF.

This clonotype was detected ten times or more. The J gene is TRBJ2-2, the V gene TRBV11-2, with 13 bases fitting TRBD2. V shed 5 bases, J shed 6 bases, and the junction held 6 bases outside the gene matches. Germline CDR1 SGHAT, CDR2 FQNNGV. The CDR3 is made up of 16 amino acids. CDR3 residues: CASSRITSGRAGELFF. CDR3 coding DNA: TGTGCCAGCAGCCGCATCACTAGCGGGAGGGCCGGGGAGCTGTTTTTT.

This chain uses TRBV7-2 with TRBJ2-7, with D maybe TRBD2 (6 bases). V was shortened by 6 bases and J by 6 bases, with 30 bases between the two germline ends. The CDR3 totals 18 residues. The V gene's germline CDR1 is SGHTA and CDR2 FQGNSA. The chain's CDR3 is CASSRLHSGGEVFSEQYV. DNA for the CDR3: TGTGCCAGCAGTCGACTGCATAGTGGCGGGGAGGTCTTCTCCGAGCAGTACGTC.

This clonotype was seen ten or more times. The chain couples TRBV20-1 to TRBJ2-3; weak D call: TRBD2 (6 bases). Germline CDR1 reads DFQATT; CDR2 reads SNEGSKA (reference sequence). Between the trimmed V and J ends, which lost 6 bases and 4 bases, there was a span of 11 bases. This CDR3 has 12 residues. The CDR3 reads CSAPWGADTQYF. CDR3 DNA sequence: TGCAGTGCACCCTGGGGGGCAGATACGCAGTATTTT.

J is TRBJ2-5 and V is TRBV9; 7 positions agree with TRBD1. The germline CDR1 and CDR2 sequences are SGDLS and YYNGEE. The V and J ends lost 4 bases and 5 bases, in that order; junction bases with no gene match: 5. CDR3 size: 13 residues. CDR3 residues: CASSRDSGETQYF. CDR3 in DNA: TGTGCCAGCAGCCGGGACAGCGGCGAGACCCAGTACTTC.